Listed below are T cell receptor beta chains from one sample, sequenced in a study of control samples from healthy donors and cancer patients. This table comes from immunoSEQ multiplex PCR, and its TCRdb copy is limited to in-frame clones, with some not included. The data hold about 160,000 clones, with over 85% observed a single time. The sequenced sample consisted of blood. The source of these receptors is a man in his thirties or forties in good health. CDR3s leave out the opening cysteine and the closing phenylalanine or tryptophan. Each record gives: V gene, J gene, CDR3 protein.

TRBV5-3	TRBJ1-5	ARSRSDRDNQPQH
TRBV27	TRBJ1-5	ASSLSGVGNQPQH
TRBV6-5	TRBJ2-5	ASSYYQNQETQY
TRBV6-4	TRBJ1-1	ASRVQGRDTEAF
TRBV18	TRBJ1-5	ASSPGRDNQPQH
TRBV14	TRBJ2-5	ASSRTVQETQY
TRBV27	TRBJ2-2	ASSKRTSAANTGELF
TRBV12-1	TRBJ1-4	ASSFRRGGVTNEKLF
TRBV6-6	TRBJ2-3	ASSRPKSTDTQY
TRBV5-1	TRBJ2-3	ASSLAGTPQSNTQY
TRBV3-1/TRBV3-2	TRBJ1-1	ASSQDTAGVAF
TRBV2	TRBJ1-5	ASRGGGPQH
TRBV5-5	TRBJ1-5	ASSSPPGQPQH
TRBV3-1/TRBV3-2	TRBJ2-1	ASSHGGLSQF
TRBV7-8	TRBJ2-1	ASSQAGIEQF
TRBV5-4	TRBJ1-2	ASSLKAGNYGYT
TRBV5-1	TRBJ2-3	ASSGDSPDTQY
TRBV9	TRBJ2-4	ASSPGQGKNIQY
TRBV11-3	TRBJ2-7	ASSLTPYEQY
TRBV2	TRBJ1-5	ASSIQGFHQPQH
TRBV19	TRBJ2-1	ASSIWSVGSKGQF
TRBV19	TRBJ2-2	ASREGGETGELF
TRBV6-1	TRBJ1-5	ASSEGGAGKPQH
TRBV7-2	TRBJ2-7	ASSLGAGQGNEQY
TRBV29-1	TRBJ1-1	SVDGQGGTEAF
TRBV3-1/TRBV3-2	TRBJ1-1	ASSQGQRSNTEAF
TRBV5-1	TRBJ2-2	ASTRDPAGIGELF
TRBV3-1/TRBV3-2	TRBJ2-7	ASSQGVLGTYEQY
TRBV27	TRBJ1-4	ASRLQGTNEKLF
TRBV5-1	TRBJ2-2	ASSLGSSGNTGELF
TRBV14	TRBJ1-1	ASSRQGRNTEAF
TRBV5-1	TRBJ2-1	ASSPGTGVAEEQF
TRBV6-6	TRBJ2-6	ASRGFGDSGANVLT
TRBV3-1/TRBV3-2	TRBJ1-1	ASSQEPGARVNTEAF
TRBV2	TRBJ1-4	ASTYRGRWQETNEKLF
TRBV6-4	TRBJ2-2	ASSDHGSNTGELF
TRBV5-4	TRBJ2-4	ASSSRNSGGRNIQY
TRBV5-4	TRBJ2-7	ASSQLAGPSLYEQY
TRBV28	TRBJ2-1	ASSSSVNTYNEQF
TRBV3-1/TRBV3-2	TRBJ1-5	ASSHGATLNQPQH
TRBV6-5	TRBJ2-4	ASTHEGLQY
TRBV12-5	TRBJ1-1	ASGLALSTGRTEAF
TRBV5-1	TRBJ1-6	ASSIDRGSPLH